The table lists the clone carrying this T cell receptor beta chain with a few counts. Only in-frame clones appear in the TCRdb table, and some are missing; sequencing was by immunoSEQ multiplex PCR. The table shows approximately 270,000 clones, with more than 75% occurring only once. The data were obtained in a study of cytomegalovirus exposure and HLA in healthy donors. Sequenced input: PBMCs. The receptor's source is a young man in good health and CMV-seropositive.

The CDR3: CASSPTGETQYF. The CDR3, as DNA: TGTGCCAGCTCACCGACGGGAGAGACCCAGTACTTC. The chain is built from TRBV18 and TRBJ2-5; D gene unclear. The CDR3 totals 12 residues. Per the germline V gene, CDR1 is KGHSH and CDR2 is LQKENI. V was trimmed by 3 bases and J by 4 bases, leaving 6 bases between them.